The 30 T cell receptor beta chains given below trace back to one sample, sequenced in a study of blood T cell repertoires in COVID-19 (dated by TCRdb to between 2020 and 2021). The method behind the library was the immunoSEQ multiplex PCR assay. TCRdb retrieved this table from immuneACCESS and kept in-frame rearrangements only. Not all clones are present; in checked studies, unresolved V genes account for under half, and no reason is known for the remainder. For this sample the table gives roughly 160,000 clones, of which over 70% were detected only once. The ten largest clones take up 15% to 20% of the sample. The sample was peripheral blood. These receptors all come from a woman aged 70-85 years who had recovered from COVID-19.

This chain uses TRBV4-1 with TRBJ1-1, with D possibly matching TRBD1 (5 bases). There are 15 residues in the CDR3. The germline V gene has CDR1 MGHRA and CDR2 YSYEKL. Between the trimmed V and J ends, which lost 1 base and 5 bases, there was a span of 14 bases. The CDR3 region has the DNA TGCGCCAGCAGCCAAGGGAGTTTGCGGGGGACTGAAGCTTTCTTT. Residues: CASSQGSLRGTEAFF.

The chain joins TRBV7-9 to TRBJ1-2, with D unresolved. The germline gives CDR1 SEHNR, CDR2 FQNEAQ (reference sequence). With 5 bases removed from V and 3 bases from J, the gap between germline ends came to 10 bases. CDR3 length: 13 amino acids. CDR3 bases: TGTGCCAGCAGCCCCCCGCCGGACTATGGCTACACCTTC. Encoded protein: CASSPPPDYGYTF.

The chain links TRBV6-1 to TRBJ1-6; TRBD1 matches 7 bases. With 0 bases clipped from V and 3 bases from J, the junction kept 8 bases outside the gene matches. This CDR3 contains 18 residues. Germline V gene sequence: CDR1 MNHNS, CDR2 SASEGT. This chain's CDR3 is CASSEAIDRAYYNSPLHF. In DNA form, the CDR3 reads TGTGCCAGCAGTGAAGCAATCGACAGGGCCTACTATAATTCACCCCTCCACTTT.

This clone has a handful of counts. The chain couples TRBV3-1 (or the pseudogene TRBV3-2) to TRBJ1-4; D gene ambiguous. Trimming cost V 4 bases and J 8 bases, with 14 bases left between them. This CDR3 spans 14 amino acids. The germline V gene has CDR1 LGHDT and CDR2 YNNKEL (reference sequence). For the CDR3, the DNA is TGTGCCAGCAGCCCGGTGTCCGGAGGCGAAAAACTGTTTTTT. As protein: CASSPVSGGEKLFF.

This chain connects TRBV7-3 to TRBJ2-1, with 10 bases matching TRBD2. This CDR3 is 17 amino acids long. Germline V gene lookup returns CDR1 SGHTA and CDR2 FQGTGA. V shed 5 bases, J shed 7 bases, and the junction held 14 bases outside the gene matches. CDR3 region: CASSPKPLAGEANEQFF. The CDR3 DNA sequence: TGTGCCAGCAGCCCTAAACCCCTAGCGGGAGAAGCTAATGAGCAGTTCTTC.

V is TRBV5-6 and J is TRBJ1-5, with D uncertain. The CDR3 is made up of 15 amino acids. Looked up from germline, CDR1 is SGHDT and CDR2 is YYEEEE. Trimming removed 0 bases from V and 5 bases from J, with 12 bases in between. CDR3 DNA: TGTGCCAGCAGCTTGGGGCCGGGAACCCATCAGCCCCAGCATTTT. It specifies CASSLGPGTHQPQHF.

This chain links TRBV7-2 with TRBJ2-1, with 8 bases aligning to TRBD2. CDR3 length: 15 residues. Losses at the gene ends were 2 bases for V and 9 bases for J; bases not matched to a gene: 9. The germline gives CDR1 SGHTA, CDR2 FQGNSA. CDR3 DNA: TGTGCCAGCAGCTTAAGCGGGGGTAGCTGGGGTGAGCAGTTCTTC. It yields the protein CASSLSGGSWGEQFF. Supplemented by reference TRBV7-2 and TRBJ2-1, the full variable domain reads GAGVSQSPSNKVTEKGKDVELRCDPISGHTALYWYRQSLGQGLEFLIYFQGNSAPDKSGLPSDRFSAERTGGSVSTLTIQRTQQEDSAVYLCASSLSGGSWGEQFFGPGTRLTVL.

The V and J genes are TRBV5-5 and TRBJ1-4; D remains unclear. The CDR3 is 14 residues long. The germline CDR1 and CDR2 sequences are SGHKS and YYEKEE (reference sequence). The V end was cut by 4 bases, the J end by 3 bases, with 10 bases between. The CDR3: CASSPFGANEKLFF. DNA of the CDR3: TGTGCCAGCAGCCCGTTCGGGGCTAATGAAAAACTGTTTTTT.

This chain uses TRBV7-8 with TRBJ1-1; D ambiguous. Trimming removed 1 base from V and 4 bases from J, with 10 bases in between. Germline V gene data show CDR1 as SGHVS and CDR2 as FQNEAQ. This CDR3 is built from 14 residues. The CDR3 is CASSLGGAGTEAFF. Written as DNA, the CDR3 is TGTGCCAGCAGCTTAGGGGGTGCGGGCACTGAAGCTTTCTTT.

The chain is built from TRBV7-9 and TRBJ2-3; D unresolved. CDR1 is SEHNR, CDR2 FQNEAQ, per germline (reference sequence). There are 12 residues in the CDR3. V was clipped by 3 bases and J by 1 base, with 2 bases between them. The CDR3 coding sequence is TGTGCCAGCAGCTTCGGCACAGATACGCAGTATTTT. It translates to CASSFGTDTQYF. The whole variable domain, filled in from reference TRBV7-9 and TRBJ2-3, reads DTGVSQNPRHKITKRGQNVTFRCDPISEHNRLYWYRQTLGQGPEFLTYFQNEAQLEKSRLLSDRFSAERPKGSFSTLEIQRTEQGDSAMYLCASSFGTDTQYFGPGTRLTVL.

The chain couples TRBV29-1 to TRBJ1-5, with 7 positions matching TRBD1. The V gene end was trimmed by 6 bases and the J gene end by 4 bases; junction bases not matched to a gene: 9. Per the germline V gene, CDR1 is SQVTM and CDR2 is ANQGSEA. The CDR3 is 14 residues long. The DNA of the CDR3 is TGCAGCGTGCAACAGGGGTATGGAAATCAGCCCCAGCATTTT. It yields the protein CSVQQGYGNQPQHF.

The chain links TRBV7-3 to TRBJ1-1; no clear D. V was pared by 5 bases and J by 1 base, with 11 bases between. The CDR3 has 14 residues. The germline gives CDR1 SGHTA, CDR2 FQGTGA. This CDR3 reads CASSRLGENTEAFF. The CDR3 DNA is TGTGCCAGCAGCCGCCTTGGAGAGAACACTGAAGCTTTCTTT.

In this sample, this clone turned up once. The chain has TRBV4-1 and TRBJ1-6; a weak D match, TRBD1 (5 bases). This CDR3 has 15 residues. Trimming removed 3 bases at V and 10 bases at J, with 16 bases between. Germline assignment: CDR1 MGHRA and CDR2 YSYEKL. CDR3 nucleotide sequence: TGCGCCAGCAGCCAGGCCCCGGGGGGAGGATCACCCCTCCACTTT. Translating gives CASSQAPGGGSPLHF.

The V and J genes are TRBV7-3 and TRBJ1-3; a possible D gene is TRBD1 (5 bases). The CDR3 extends over 14 amino acids. Germline CDR1 is SGHTA and CDR2 is FQGTGA. V lost 5 bases and J lost 4, with 12 bases in between. The CDR3 DNA is TGTGCCAGCAGCCCTACCCAGGGAGGAAACACCATATATTTT. This sequence encodes CASSPTQGGNTIYF.

The sample holds a few counts of this clone. The chain uses TRBV2 and TRBJ1-1; D perhaps matches TRBD1 (5 bases). Per germline, CDR1 SNHLY and CDR2 FYNNEI. The ends were cut back, 7 bases at V and 0 bases at J, with 9 bases in the middle. This CDR3 has 13 residues. The CDR3 DNA reads as TGTGCCAGCAAGACAGAACTGAACACTGAAGCTTTCTTT. This gives the protein CASKTELNTEAFF.

V usage is TRBV18 and J usage is TRBJ1-5; D perhaps matches TRBD1 (5 bases). Germline lookup yields CDR1 KGHSH and CDR2 LQKENI. The CDR3 length is 15 residues. Trimming shortened V by 4 bases and J by 6 bases, and 16 bases separated the two germline ends. The CDR3 DNA follows: TGTGCCAGCTCACTAGACAGCCTCGTCGTTCAGCCCCAGCATTTT. Encoded protein: CASSLDSLVVQPQHF.

This clone was recorded once. The chain recombines TRBV5-1 with TRBJ1-4; 9 bases fit TRBD1. The length of the CDR3 is 15 residues. The V gene end was trimmed by 4 bases and the J gene end by 7 bases; junction bases not matched to a gene: 8. CDR1 and CDR2 from the germline V gene are SGHRS and YFSETQ. DNA of the CDR3: TGCGCCAGCAGCCCTCAACAGGGGGCAACTGAAAAACTGTTTTTT. Translation gives CASSPQQGATEKLFF.

V usage is TRBV19 and J usage is TRBJ2-2; weak D call: TRBD2 (5 bases). This CDR3 has 14 residues. Trimming removed 6 bases from V and 4 bases from J, with 12 bases in between. From germline, CDR1 is LNHDA and CDR2 SQIVND (reference sequence). DNA of the CDR3: TGTGCCAGTAGCCCTATGGGGAGCACCGGGGAGCTGTTTTTT. This gives the protein CASSPMGSTGELFF.

This chain joins TRBV4-2 and TRBJ2-3, with 7 bases fitting TRBD2. Germline lookup yields CDR1 LGHNA and CDR2 YNFKEQ. The CDR3 totals 15 residues. Trimming took 1 base from V and 6 from J; bases not matched to a gene: 7. The CDR3 here is CASSQGRTSADTQYF. In nucleotides, the CDR3 is TGTGCCAGCAGCCAAGGCCGGACTAGTGCGGATACGCAGTATTTT.

This chain joins TRBV4-1 and TRBJ2-5, with 9 bases aligning to TRBD2. Per germline, CDR1 MGHRA and CDR2 YSYEKL. CDR3 size: 16 residues. V lost 3 bases, J lost 2 bases, and 7 bases stayed unmatched. The CDR3 spells CASSHTTSGKQETQYF. The CDR3, as DNA: TGCGCCAGCAGCCACACGACTAGCGGCAAACAAGAGACCCAGTACTTC.

This clone was picked up a small number of times. The rearrangement joins TRBV10-3 to TRBJ2-7; D ambiguous. There are 12 residues in the CDR3. The germline V gene encodes CDR1 ENHRY and CDR2 SYGVKD. Deletions cut 8 bases from V and 4 bases from J, with 12 bases between. The CDR3 is CAIGPSLYEQYF. CDR3 coding DNA: TGTGCCATCGGGCCATCGTTATACGAGCAGTACTTC.

This chain links TRBV19 with TRBJ1-5, with D possibly matching TRBD1 (6 bases). V shed 3 bases and J shed 3 bases, with 21 bases lying between them. CDR3 length equals 18 residues. Germline values: CDR1 LNHDA, CDR2 SQIVND (reference sequence). In DNA form, the CDR3 reads TGTGCCAGTAGTATTATTTTTTACAGGGCCGTGTACAATCAGCCCCAGCATTTT. The encoded protein is CASSIIFYRAVYNQPQHF.

This rearrangement joins TRBV7-9 to TRBJ2-2, with D maybe TRBD2 (6 bases). CDR1 and CDR2 (germline): SEHNR, FQNEAQ (reference sequence). The ends were cut back, 4 bases at V and 0 bases at J, with 12 bases in the middle. The CDR3 has 16 amino acids. The CDR3 protein is CASSYTSRTNTGELFF. The CDR3, as DNA: TGTGCCAGCAGCTACACTAGCAGAACGAACACCGGGGAGCTGTTTTTT. Supplemented by reference TRBV7-9 and TRBJ2-2, the full variable domain reads DTGVSQNPRHKITKRGQNVTFRCDPISEHNRLYWYRQTLGQGPEFLTYFQNEAQLEKSRLLSDRFSAERPKGSFSTLEIQRTEQGDSAMYLCASSYTSRTNTGELFFGEGSRLTVL.

J is TRBJ2-1 and V is TRBV30, with D uncertain. Deletions cut 2 bases from V and 2 bases from J, with 19 bases between. Germline assignment: CDR1 GTSNPN and CDR2 SVGIG (reference sequence). CDR3 length: 17 residues. This chain's CDR3 is CAWSPPLSVPPYNEQFF. The CDR3 region has the DNA TGTGCCTGGAGTCCCCCACTGAGCGTGCCCCCCTACAATGAGCAGTTCTTC.

About this clone: The sample has other DNA sequences that encode this CDR3 too. The chain recombines TRBV29-1 with TRBJ1-4, with 12 bases matching TRBD1. This CDR3 comprises 15 residues. CDR1 and CDR2 from the germline V gene are SQVTM and ANQGSEA. V shed 1 base, J shed 8 bases, and the junction held 5 bases outside the gene matches. The CDR3 nucleotides are TGCAGCGTTGAAGTGGGACAGGGGGCCGGGGAAAAACTGTTTTTT. Residues: CSVEVGQGAGEKLFF.

This clone occurred once. The chain couples TRBV11-3 to TRBJ2-7; the match to TRBD2 covers 8 bases. Germline assignment: CDR1 SGHNT and CDR2 YENEEA. Trimming removed 4 bases from V and 3 bases from J; junction bases left unmatched: 5. The CDR3 has 14 residues. CDR3 sequence: CASSSSGTSYEQYF. The CDR3 DNA reads as TGTGCCAGCAGCTCTTCCGGGACTAGCTACGAGCAGTACTTC. The full variable domain, rest sourced from reference TRBV11-3 and TRBJ2-7, is EAGVVQSPRYKIIEKKQPVAFWCNPISGHNTLYWYLQNLGQGPELLIRYENEEAVDDSQLPKDRFSAERLKGVDSTLKIQPAELGDSAVYLCASSSSGTSYEQYFGPGTRLTVT.

This clone occurred a few times. Other DNA sequences of this sample code for an identical CDR3. The chain joins TRBV9 to TRBJ1-2; tentative D call: TRBD1 (6 bases). V was trimmed by 0 bases and J by 8 bases, leaving 14 bases between them. This CDR3 region has 14 residues. CDR1 and CDR2 (germline): SGDLS, YYNGEE. The CDR3 bases are TGTGCCAGCAGCGTAGGGCGGGGGGCGGGAGGCTACACCTTC. This translates into CASSVGRGAGGYTF.

This clone came up many times. The chain combines TRBV7-2 with TRBJ1-1; D not resolved. The germline V and J ends were trimmed by 3 bases and 4 bases, with 12 bases remaining between them. There are 14 residues in the CDR3. Germline V gene lookup returns CDR1 SGHTA and CDR2 FQGNSA. This chain's CDR3 is CASSFRVGSTEAFF. The CDR3, as DNA: TGTGCCAGCAGCTTCCGGGTGGGGAGCACTGAAGCTTTCTTT. Drawing the rest from reference TRBV7-2 and TRBJ1-1, the complete variable domain is GAGVSQSPSNKVTEKGKDVELRCDPISGHTALYWYRQSLGQGLEFLIYFQGNSAPDKSGLPSDRFSAERTGGSVSTLTIQRTQQEDSAVYLCASSFRVGSTEAFFGQGTRLTVV.

This clone has just one count. CDR3 sequence (DNA): TGTGCCAGTAGGGGGGCGCTGTCCTACAATGAGCAGTTCTTC. It yields the protein CASRGALSYNEQFF. The chain carries TRBV19 and TRBJ2-1, with D perhaps matching TRBD1 (6 bases). The CDR3 has 14 amino acids. The V gene's germline CDR1 is LNHDA and CDR2 SQIVND (reference sequence). V lost 6 bases to trimming and J lost 1 base, with 10 bases between them.

V usage is TRBV19 and J usage is TRBJ2-1, with 8 bases fitting TRBD2. V trimming: 3 bases; J trimming: 12 bases; junction bases outside the gene matches: 16. This CDR3 spans 16 amino acids. Germline CDR1 LNHDA, CDR2 SQIVND (reference sequence). The CDR3: CASSITASGLRAGQFF. DNA for the CDR3: TGTGCCAGTAGTATTACGGCTAGCGGGCTGAGGGCGGGGCAGTTCTTC.